The 9 T cell receptor beta chains below all came from one sample that was sequenced in a study of T-cell reconstitution after alpha-beta-depleted transplantation in children (dated by TCRdb to about 2016). Library creation used PCR. For sequencing, an Illumina HiSeq 2500 was employed. TCR library preparation used molecular barcoding, with unique molecular identifiers applied to normalize quantification of the TCRbeta repertoire. TCRdb itself trimmed the public reads at Q25 with fastp, ran MiXCR and retained productive beta chains. Here each entry gathers all rows of one CDR3 protein and keeps the most common genes and DNA. This sample is represented by some 400,000 distinct CDR3 sequences; about 20% of them were singletons. The ten top clones hold less than 4.5% of the sample. This sample comprised PBMCs from the stem cell graft donor, obtained from the stem cell graft. Receptors originate from a human donor who donated a stem cell graft to a child with acute myeloid leukemia.

The chain recombines TRBV21-1 with TRBJ2-7; the table gives TRBD1 as D, unverified against the DNA. TRBV21-1 is labeled a pseudogene. CDR3 length: 15 amino acids. CDR3 in amino acids: CASSRKTGDYYEQYF. The CDR3 DNA follows: TGTGCCAGCAGCAGGAAGACAGGGGATTACTACGAGCAGTACTTC.

The rearrangement joins TRBV7-2 to TRBJ2-7; maybe TRBD1 (6 bases). Germline-derived CDR1 and CDR2 are SGHTA and FQGNSA. Trimming removed 2 bases from V and 2 bases from J, with 10 bases in between. The CDR3 totals 14 residues. The CDR3 loop reads CASSLSTGTYEQYF. The CDR3 DNA reads TGTGCCAGCAGCTTAAGCACAGGGACCTACGAGCAGTACTTC.

The chain recombines TRBV7-2 with TRBJ2-3, with no clear D. V dropped 2 bases and J dropped 7 bases, with 10 bases sitting between them. CDR1 and CDR2 (germline): SGHTA, FQGNSA. The CDR3 consists of 13 residues. The CDR3 DNA reads TGTGCCAGCAGCTTAAGCCGGGCCAATACGCAGTATTTT. Translation gives CASSLSRANTQYF. Supplemented by reference TRBV7-2 and TRBJ2-3, the full variable domain reads GAGVSQSPSNKVTEKGKDVELRCDPISGHTALYWYRQSLGQGLEFLIYFQGNSAPDKSGLPSDRFSAERTGGSVSTLTIQRTQQEDSAVYLCASSLSRANTQYFGPGTRLTVL.

The rearrangement uses TRBV7-3 and TRBJ2-1, with unresolved D. CDR1 and CDR2 (germline): SGHTA, FQGTGA. V lost 5 bases and J lost 0, with 11 bases in between. CDR3 size: 15 residues. CDR3 protein: CASSNTPSSYNEQFF. The CDR3 nucleotides read TGTGCCAGCAGCAATACCCCTAGCTCCTACAATGAGCAGTTCTTC.

This clonotype has a count of ten or more. The CDR3 loop is CSVDRTGTEAFF. CDR3 nucleotide sequence: TGCAGCGTGGACCGTACTGGGACTGAAGCTTTCTTT. The chain uses TRBV29-1 and TRBJ1-1, with no clear D. V lost 6 bases, J lost 5 bases, and 13 bases lay in between. Germline V gives CDR1 SQVTM, CDR2 ANQGSEA. This CDR3 spans 12 amino acids.

This chain joins TRBV20-1 and TRBJ1-6; the match to TRBD1 covers 10 bases. Germline V lookup: CDR1 DFQATT, CDR2 SNEGSKA (reference sequence). V dropped 5 bases and J dropped 7; count of bases not matched to a gene: 11. The CDR3 loop spans 16 amino acids. Here the CDR3 reads CSAPTLPGQGNSPLHF. In nucleotides, the CDR3 is TGCAGTGCTCCGACTCTGCCGGGACAGGGGAATTCACCCCTCCACTTT.

The chain recombines TRBV27 with TRBJ1-5; no clear D gene. This CDR3 has 14 amino acids. With 1 base removed from V and 3 bases from J, the gap between germline ends came to 7 bases. Germline V gene data show CDR1 as MNHEY and CDR2 as SMNVEV (reference sequence). CDR3 sequence reads: CASSLWRTNQPQHF. The CDR3 coding sequence is TGTGCCAGCAGTTTATGGAGAACCAATCAGCCCCAGCATTTT.

This chain uses TRBV15 with TRBJ2-5; 8 bases fit TRBD2. Trimming at V came to 1 base and at J to 5 bases, leaving 9 bases not matched to a gene. The CDR3 is made up of 16 amino acids. Per germline, CDR1 LNHNV and CDR2 YYDKDF (reference sequence). The CDR3 DNA reads as TGTGCCACCAGCAGAGGATTATTAGCGGGACCGGAGACCCAGTACTTC. Residues: CATSRGLLAGPETQYF.

This clonotype appeared a few times. The rearrangement joins TRBV20-1 to TRBJ2-5; 13 nucleotides line up with TRBD2. The CDR3 spans 16 residues. V shed 1 base and J 5 bases; nucleotides not matched to a gene: 7. Germline V gene sequence: CDR1 DFQATT, CDR2 SNEGSKA (reference sequence). CDR3 amino acids: CSARGFGLAGDETQYF. In DNA form, the CDR3 reads TGCAGTGCTAGAGGCTTTGGACTAGCGGGAGACGAGACCCAGTACTTC.